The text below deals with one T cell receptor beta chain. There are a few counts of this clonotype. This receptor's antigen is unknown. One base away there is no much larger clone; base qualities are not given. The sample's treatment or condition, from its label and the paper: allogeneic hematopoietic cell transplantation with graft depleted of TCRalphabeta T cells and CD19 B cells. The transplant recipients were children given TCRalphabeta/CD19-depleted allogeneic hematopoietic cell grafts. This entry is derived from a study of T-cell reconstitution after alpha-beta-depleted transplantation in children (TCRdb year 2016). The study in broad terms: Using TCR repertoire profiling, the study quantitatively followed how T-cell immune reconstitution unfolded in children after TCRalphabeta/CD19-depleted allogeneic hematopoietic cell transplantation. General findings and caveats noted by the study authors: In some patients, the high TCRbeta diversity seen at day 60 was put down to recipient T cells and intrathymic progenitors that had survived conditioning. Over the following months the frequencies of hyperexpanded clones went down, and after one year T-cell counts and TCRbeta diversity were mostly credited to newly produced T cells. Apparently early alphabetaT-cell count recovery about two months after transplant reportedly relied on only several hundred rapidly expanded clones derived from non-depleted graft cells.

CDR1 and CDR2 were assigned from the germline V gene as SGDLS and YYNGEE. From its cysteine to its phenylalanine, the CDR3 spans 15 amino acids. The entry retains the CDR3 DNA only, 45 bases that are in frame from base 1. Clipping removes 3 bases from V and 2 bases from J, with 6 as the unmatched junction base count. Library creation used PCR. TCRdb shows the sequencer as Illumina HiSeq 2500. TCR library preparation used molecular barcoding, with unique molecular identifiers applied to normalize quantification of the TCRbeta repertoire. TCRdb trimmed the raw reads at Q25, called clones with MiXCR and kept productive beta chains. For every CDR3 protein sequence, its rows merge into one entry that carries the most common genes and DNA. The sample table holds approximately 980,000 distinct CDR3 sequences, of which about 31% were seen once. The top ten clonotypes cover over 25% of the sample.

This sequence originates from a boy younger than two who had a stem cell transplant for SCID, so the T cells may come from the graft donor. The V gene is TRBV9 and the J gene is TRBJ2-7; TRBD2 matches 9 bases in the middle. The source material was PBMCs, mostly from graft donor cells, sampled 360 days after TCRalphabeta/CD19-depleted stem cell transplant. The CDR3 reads CASSGGGGATYEQYF. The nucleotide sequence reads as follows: TGTGCCAGCAGCGGCGGGGGGGGTGCAACCTACGAGCAGTACTTC.